What follows are 5 T cell receptor beta chains derived from one specimen sequenced in a study of shared clonotypes between healthy human individuals (dated by TCRdb to about 2020). Receptor amplification or capture employed the immunoSEQ multiplex PCR assay. Entries here come from immuneACCESS through TCRdb and include only in-frame sequences with V and J called. Some clones fail to appear in such tables; in the studies checked, an unresolved V gene covers under half of the shortfall, and the cause of the remainder is unknown. Present in this sample are about 1 million clones, approximately 72% of which were seen just once. Of the sample, 1.4% to 1.5% falls within the top ten clones. The sample taken for sequencing was memory CD4+ T cells sorted from blood. Sample cell subset or site, as interpreted from the label and publication: CD45RA-negative fraction. The receptors were sampled from a man aged 18 to 29 in good health.

Worth noting for this clone: The same CDR3 also results from other DNA sequences found in this sample. Written as DNA, the CDR3 is TGCGCCAGCAGCTTGACAACAACTAATGAAAAACTGTTTTTT. Translating gives CASSLTTTNEKLFF. The V gene is TRBV5-1, the J gene TRBJ1-4; D unresolved. The CDR3 runs to 14 residues. V shed 1 base and J shed 0 bases, with 4 bases lying between them. Germline V gene sequence: CDR1 SGHRS, CDR2 YFSETQ. The whole variable domain, remainder taken from reference TRBV5-1 and TRBJ1-4, is KAGVTQTPRYLIKTRGQQVTLSCSPISGHRSVSWYQQTPGQGLQFLFEYFSETQRNKGNFPGRFSGRQFSNSRSEMNVSTLELGDSALYLCASSLTTTNEKLFFGSGTQLSVL.

This clone was found a few times. This chain links TRBV2 with TRBJ2-7; no firm D call. Between the trimmed V and J ends, which lost 3 bases and 0 bases, there was a span of 6 bases. The CDR3 contains 13 residues. Germline V lookup: CDR1 SNHLY, CDR2 FYNNEI. This CDR3 is CASSDRVSYEQYF. The CDR3 bases are TGTGCCAGCAGTGACCGGGTCTCCTACGAGCAGTACTTC. Combining the CDR3 with reference TRBV2 and TRBJ2-7 gives the whole variable domain EPEVTQTPSHQVTQMGQEVILRCVPISNHLYFYWYRQILGQKVEFLVSFYNNEISEKSEIFDDQFSVERPDGSNFTLKIRSTKLEDSAMYFCASSDRVSYEQYFGPGTRLTVT.

The chain couples TRBV4-3 to TRBJ2-5; D might be TRBD2 (5 bases). Trimming cost V 4 bases and J 0 bases, with 9 bases left between them. There are 14 residues in the CDR3. Per the germline V gene, CDR1 is LGHNA and CDR2 is YSLEER. In nucleotides, the CDR3 is TGCGCCAGCAGCCGAACGGGGAACCAAGAGACCCAGTACTTC. This gives the protein CASSRTGNQETQYF.

This clone has only a few counts. V and J are TRBV5-1 and TRBJ1-1; unclear D gene. CDR1 is SGHRS, CDR2 YFSETQ, per germline. The V end was cut by 5 bases, the J end by 0 bases, with 8 bases between. This CDR3 is 13 amino acids long. In nucleotides, the CDR3 is TGCGCCAGCAGGCAGGAGTTGAACACTGAAGCTTTCTTT. Protein sequence: CASRQELNTEAFF.

This clone was seen only once. The chain recombines TRBV7-8 with TRBJ2-1; D is uncertain. The CDR3 runs 16 residues. The V gene's germline CDR1 is SGHVS and CDR2 FQNEAQ. V dropped 4 bases and J dropped 1 base, with 14 bases sitting between them. The CDR3 sequence: CASSYTQTGSYNEQFF. CDR3 nucleotide sequence: TGTGCCAGCAGCTATACTCAGACTGGTTCCTACAATGAGCAGTTCTTC. The entire variable domain, with the rest obtained from reference TRBV7-8 and TRBJ2-1, is as follows: GAGVSQSPRYKVAKRGQDVALRCDPISGHVSLFWYQQALGQGPEFLTYFQNEAQLDKSGLPSDRFFAERPEGSVSTLKIQRTQQEDSAVYLCASSYTQTGSYNEQFFGPGTRLTVL.